This TCR beta chain was retrieved from a study of beta chain features in type 1 diabetes (dated by TCRdb to 2016 to 2019). In the study overall: No differences in mean age, gender distribution, total cell number or subset yield were found between patients and healthy donors. A total of around 110,000,000 sorted cells were examined across all samples, and RNA yield correlated strongly with the number of cells per subset. The study compared the TCRB repertoires of sorted circulating CD4+ T cell subsets in recently diagnosed type 1 diabetes patients with those in matched healthy donors. Regulatory and stem cell-like memory subsets were obtained from only 8 patients and roughly eight healthy donors, while naive and central memory subsets were obtained from all 30 or so donors.

This clone was seen only a few times. It has no known antigen specificity. No clone much larger than this one lies a single base away; base qualities are absent. Each donor gave one peripheral blood draw, roughly 120 mL on average, collected into heparinised tubes. Using a panel that included CD45RO, CCR7, CD25, CD127, CD95 and CD27, naive, central memory, regulatory and stem cell-like memory CD4+ T cells were sorted on a BD FACSAria II. Every sorted population had a purity above 95%. PBMCs were isolated right away by Lymphoprep density gradient centrifugation and were stained directly, without culture. So that batch effects would be minimized, each experiment stained and sorted samples in pairs, pairing one healthy donor with one patient. The entire isolated RNA was reverse transcribed using the High Capacity cDNA Reverse Transcription Kit, and thus expressed TCRB transcripts were sequenced. Deep immunoSEQ sequencing was applied to naive, central memory and regulatory T cell samples, giving an average of about 3.7 million total reads per sample. After sorted cells were lysed in RLT buffer, RNA was extracted with DNase-treated RNeasy Micro or Mini kits, with the choice depending on cell number. Each cell subset was processed on its own to prevent cross-contamination, while patient and healthy donor samples were processed together. The immunoSEQ multiplex PCR was used to amplify TCRB sequences from cDNA, generating 87-bp fragments that spanned the CDR3 region. The amplicons were sequenced using the Illumina HiSeq platform. In the authors' own workflow: PCR bias was corrected computationally using synthetic template baselines, and reads within Hamming distance 2 were collapsed, with unmergeable singletons discarded. Reads were aligned against IMGT to assign V, D and J genes, CDR3 length and insertions or deletions at six rearrangement sites. Within each subset, clonotype counts were normalized to sorted cell number, after which true diversity and Gini coefficients were computed with the tcR R package. The overlap coefficient, calculated on TCRB nucleotide sequences, was used to measure repertoire sharing. Out-of-frame TCRB sequences from naive cells were analyzed as a proxy for the pre-selection repertoire. What TCRdb holds here is the immuneACCESS table cut down to in-frame rearrangements. Part of the clones is not present; checked against another copy, under half of the missing clones reflect an unresolved V gene, and the others are unexplained. V and J calls plus clone size are reproduced from that table; the DNA served to infer D and trimming. The sample data list 300,000 or so clones, and 13% of these were observed just once. Over 0.014% of the sample comes from the top ten.

The CDR3 runs 14 amino acids, cysteine and phenylalanine included. The CDR3 DNA has 42 bases and is translated from base 1. Sequences SGHDT (CDR1) and YYEEEE (CDR2) are obtained from the germline V gene. V drops 2 bases and J drops 7 bases, leaving 13 bases in between. What the study reported, not specific to this receptor: At VDJ recombination sites, patients with type 1 diabetes made fewer insertions and deleted more nucleotides, a pattern implying thymic rearrangement abnormalities. Only small numbers of individuals were included in the HLA sub-analyses, which left unresolved whether HLA type had any influence on TCRB rearrangement. Type 1 diabetes patients showed a moderate but significant shortening of TCRB CDR3 length in all four CD4+ subsets. Sequencing cDNA rather than genomic DNA could over-represent highly expressing activated cells, although activation and CD3 levels did not differ between groups. Naive, central memory and regulatory TCRB repertoires appeared to be more similar among patients than among healthy donors. PCR might favor shorter templates, but patient and control samples were amplified and corrected together, so any skew would affect both groups equally.

Specimen: naive CD4+ T cells from blood. This specimen's cell subset or site label, per the study, means: true naive CD4+ T cells. This receptor was taken from a woman under 30 with type 1 diabetes. This receptor chain uses TRBV5-6 and TRBJ2-1; no D gene is confidently identified. The sequenced DNA: TGTGCCAGCAGCTTTTTCCGGCGAGGAAATGAGCAGTTCTTC. This is translated as CASSFFRRGNEQFF.